The next 10 T cell receptor beta chains were all read from a single sample in a study of T-cell memory formation after mild COVID-19. TCRdb re-called the 5' RACE reads through MiXCR, storing one row per CDR3 protein. This table has about 14,000 distinct CDR3 sequences, roughly 19% appearing once. The sequenced material came from PBMCs or a T cell subset sorted from them (not recorded which). The receptors originated from an adult woman who had mild COVID-19 (a few samples of this study predate the infection). Cell type and time point are not known.

This clonotype was seen repeatedly, ten times or more. The chain recombines TRBV20-1 with TRBJ1-2; D gene unclear. Trimming took 3 bases from V and 7 from J, leaving 9 bases between them. Looked up from germline, CDR1 is DFQATT and CDR2 is SNEGSKA (reference sequence). The CDR3 contains 11 residues. Here the CDR3 DNA reads TGCAGTGCTAGCGGGAACAGTGGCTACACCTTC. This encodes CSASGNSGYTF.

There are many counts of this clonotype. The rearrangement joins TRBV12-3 or TRBV12-4 to TRBJ1-5; D call uncertain. Trimming stripped 5 bases from V and 0 bases from J, with 26 bases between. CDR3 size: 20 residues. The CDR3 DNA sequence: TGTGCCAGCAGTAAAATTTTTGGCGGGGAATTGGGTTATAGCAATCAGCCCCAGCATTTT. Amino acids: CASSKIFGGELGYSNQPQHF.

Many counts were recorded for this clonotype. The chain recombines TRBV20-1 with TRBJ2-3; 9 bases line up with TRBD2. The CDR3 has 20 residues. Unmatched junction bases numbered 21, after V lost 3 bases and J lost 2 bases. Germline V CDR1 and CDR2: DFQATT, SNEGSKA (reference sequence). CDR3 nucleotides: TGCAGTGCTAGTGGTCTAGCGGGAAATCCAAACACCTGGGACACAGATACGCAGTATTTT. Its protein product is CSASGLAGNPNTWDTDTQYF.

The rearrangement links TRBV11-2 to TRBJ2-7, with D possibly being TRBD2 (5 bases). Per germline, CDR1 SGHAT and CDR2 FQNNGV. The CDR3 has 13 residues. Trimming took off 5 bases at V and 1 base at J, with 9 bases between the two ends. CDR3 residues: CASSLRGSYEQYF. The CDR3 DNA is TGTGCCAGCAGCCTCCGAGGGTCCTACGAGCAGTACTTC.

The genes are TRBV7-6 and TRBJ2-5; D is uncertain. CDR1 is SGHVS and CDR2 is FNYEAQ in the germline V gene. The CDR3 length is 14 residues. V lost 1 base and J 4 bases, leaving 10 bases between the germline ends. The CDR3 sequence is CASSLGHTIETQYF. The CDR3 coding sequence is TGTGCCAGCAGCTTAGGACACACGATAGAGACCCAGTACTTC.

This clonotype was seen ten or more times. The V call is TRBV12-3 or TRBV12-4, the J call TRBJ2-7, with TRBD2 matching 8 bases. V lost 5 bases, J lost 3 bases, and 9 bases stayed unmatched. The CDR3 loop spans 15 amino acids. The CDR3 nucleotides are TGTGCCAGCAGTGGAGCGGGAGCAAAGTACTACGAGCAGTACTTC. Translated, it gives CASSGAGAKYYEQYF.

In its sample, this clonotype was seen many times. The chain links TRBV10-3 to TRBJ2-6; no definite D call. The germline gives CDR1 ENHRY, CDR2 SYGVKD. The CDR3 loop spans 13 amino acids. V was trimmed by 9 bases and J by 1 base, leaving 7 bases between them. The CDR3 DNA sequence: TGTGCCATAGGAGATTCTGGGGCCAACGTCCTGACTTTC. Protein sequence: CAIGDSGANVLTF.

This clonotype has ten or more counts. This chain connects TRBV7-6 to TRBJ2-1, with D possibly matching TRBD1 (6 bases). The CDR3 spans 12 residues. V was shortened by 2 bases and J by 13 bases, with 12 bases between the two germline ends. Germline V CDR1 and CDR2: SGHVS, FNYEAQ. Written as DNA, the CDR3 is TGTGCCAGCAGCTTATTCCCGGGACAACAGTTCTTC. Encoded protein: CASSLFPGQQFF.

This clonotype was seen ten or more times. The V gene is TRBV12-3 or TRBV12-4, the J gene TRBJ2-6, with D maybe TRBD1 (5 bases). Deletions cut 3 bases from V and 0 bases from J, with 15 bases between. The CDR3 covers 18 residues. In DNA form, the CDR3 reads TGTGCCAGCAGTTTTGCTATGGACACCAGCTCTGGGGCCAACGTCCTGACTTTC. Protein sequence: CASSFAMDTSSGANVLTF.

At least ten counts were recorded for this clonotype. This sequence joins TRBV7-9 and TRBJ1-6; no reliable D call. CDR3 length equals 15 residues. Germline CDR1 SEHNR, CDR2 FQNEAQ (reference sequence). V lost 1 base to trimming and J lost 5 bases, with 9 bases between them. The CDR3 region has the DNA TGTGCCAGCAGCTTAGGTTGGCAGAATAATTCACCCCTCCACTTT. Residues: CASSLGWQNNSPLHF.